This T cell receptor beta chain was profiled in a study of cytomegalovirus exposure and HLA in healthy donors listed by TCRdb under 2017. For the study in its entirety: According to a later analysis, the 100 to 150 validation repertoires were produced on the same platform as the 700 or so repertoires of the first cohort. To predict cytomegalovirus infection status, the study combined high-throughput TCR immunosequencing, statistical association of individual TCRs with disease status, and machine learning. The study aimed to test whether signatures of past pathogen exposure could be identified by cataloging public T cell receptors. Along with the roughly 670-subject first cohort, a separate validation cohort of more than 90 different subjects was used. Points the paper makes about the study in general: Subsequent analysis determined that TCRs grouped into clusters in the first cohort also showed a tendency toward co-occurrence across the 120 or so validation repertoires, and approximately 94% of cluster scores exceeded 0. In both the original and validation cohorts, the classifier was reported to diagnose cytomegalovirus status with high specificity and sensitivity. It was suggested by the authors that the approach could potentially be generalized to other disease states and immunological phenotypes. Most TCR sequences were seen in very few donors, while some public TCRs were found in many individuals. The study gave a list of over 150 TCR beta chains associated with cytomegalovirus. All 120 or so repertoires were used to score co-occurrence in the validation cohort in a later analysis, because that analysis had no HLA typing for the cohort. In vitro tests confirmed that three of the cytomegalovirus-associated TCR beta chains recognize cytomegalovirus antigens.

The library came from the immunoSEQ multiplex PCR assay. Per the source publication's procedure: To diagnose cytomegalovirus status from the catalog of TCR beta chain sequences, a statistical classification framework was built. The table was pulled from immuneACCESS by TCRdb, which kept in-frame rearrangements only. Such tables lose some clones; where checked, under half of the loss comes from unresolved V genes, and the rest has no known cause. The D gene and trimming were derived from the DNA, and the V and J assignments and clone size from that table. This sample lists about 130,000 clones; 89% were detected once. The ten largest clones represent over 9% of the sample. As regards this clone: Its recognized antigen is unknown. Within one base of it there is no much larger clone, and no base qualities were kept.

The donors were included in the validation cohort of 120 subjects, a group kept apart from the roughly 680-subject first cohort. Reading the germline V gene gives CDR1 MDHEN and CDR2 SYDVKM. The cysteine opens and the phenylalanine closes a CDR3 of 17 amino acids. Of the read, only the CDR3 DNA is kept; its 51 bases are in frame from base 1. At the junction V is shortened by 8 bases and J by 0 bases, with 20 bases in between. The rearrangement joined TRBV28 to TRBJ1-3; matching of 6 bases hints at TRBD1 as the D gene. Sequencing was performed on PBMCs. This receptor was taken from a woman younger than 30 in good health and CMV-seropositive. The sequence in DNA is TGTGCCAGCCTGTCCGGACAGCACTACAGCTCTGGAAACACCATATATTTT. The translation is CASLSGQHYSSGNTIYF.